This TCR beta chain was sequenced for a study of blood T cells in healthy people across ages. Study conclusions and caveats: What prevented conclusive comparison of naive and antigen-experienced cells was that PBMCs were unsorted.

Each sample used at least 7 million PBMCs. Extracted total RNA amounted to at least 5 micrograms for each sample. In the case of this clonotype: Its antigen remains unidentified.

Trimming stripped 5 bases from V and 4 bases from J, with 12 bases between. Per the germline V gene, CDR1 is MNHEY and CDR2 is SMNVEV (reference sequence). This CDR3 comprises 14 residues. The use of a sample-barcoded 5' primer and a J-beta primer mix characterized a second PCR of roughly 6 to 11 cycles. MiXCR, run by TCRdb on the 5' RACE reads, gives a single entry per CDR3 protein. This sample carries about 780,000 distinct CDR3 sequences, around 68% of them seen once, and the ten largest clones take about a quarter. V is TRBV27 and J is TRBJ1-5, with D possibly matching TRBD1 (5 bases). Sequenced input: blood. The TCR sequence derives from a man aged 30-40 years in good health. In DNA form, the CDR3 reads TGTGCCAGCAGTATTTCGACAGCGAATCAGCCCCAGCATTTT. Translated: CASSISTANQPQHF.